This T cell receptor beta chain was retrieved from a study of cytomegalovirus exposure and HLA in healthy donors. PCR used 60 Vbeta primers and 13 Jbeta primers. The protocol was immunoSEQ multiplex PCR, while the TCRdb copy is restricted to in-frame clones and leaves out a portion. The sample features 150,000 to 200,000 clones, with about 0.81% in its top ten. The CDR3 loop spans 12 amino acids. The V end lost 1 base, the J end lost 7 bases, and 11 bases lay between the germline ends. CDR1 and CDR2 from the germline V gene are GTSNPN and SVGIG (reference sequence). The V and J genes are TRBV30 and TRBJ2-7; no clear D gene. The sequenced sample consisted of PBMCs. This TCR was recovered from a woman aged 18 to 35 in good health and CMV-seropositive. In DNA, the CDR3 is TGTGCCTGGAGTGCCCAACTGAAGGAGCAGTACTTC. Its translation is CAWSAQLKEQYF.